This entry describes one T cell receptor (beta chain). Its specificity is not known. This sample was included in a study of CD8+ T cells in alopecia areata. The CDR3 runs to 14 residues. Germline trimming cut 0 bases from V and 5 bases from J; bases unmatched to any gene: 3. Germline V gives CDR1 LNHNV, CDR2 YYDKDF (reference sequence). The sequencing template was cDNA reverse transcribed from extracted RNA. Measured with immunoSEQ multiplex PCR; TCRdb has only the in-frame clones, and not every one. This table has roughly 120,000 clones, roughly two fifths appearing once. Lesional scalp punch biopsies and peripheral blood were collected from alopecia areata patients. General study findings and limits: Patients shared TCRs less clearly than mice did, possibly for HLA-related reasons. It was lesional scalp, especially alopecia totalis/universalis, that showed higher clonality than normal scalp.

The genes are TRBV15 and TRBJ2-7; TRBD1 matches at 8 bases. The sample comprised CD4+ T cells sorted from blood. The clonotype was recovered from a human donor with alopecia areata. The CDR3 nucleotides read TGTGCCACCAGCAGAGAGGACAGGGCCCACGAGCAGTACTTC. This gives the protein CATSREDRAHEQYF.